Listed here are 13 T cell receptor beta chains from one sample, sequenced in a study of graft-versus-host responses after intestinal transplantation. Measured with immunoSEQ multiplex PCR; TCRdb has only the in-frame clones, and not every one. The top ten clones hold around 0.51% of a sample with around 77,000 clones, over 85% of them seen once. Their specific antigens are unknown. The starting material was unstimulated CD8+ T cells sorted from spleen or lymph node cells, obtained before intestinal transplant. These receptors came from a human donor who received an intestinal transplant.

The chain links TRBV9 to TRBJ2-1; maybe TRBD2 (6 bases). V shed 3 bases and J shed 9 bases, with 19 bases lying between them. The CDR3 covers 15 residues. In germline, CDR1 is SGDLS, CDR2 YYNGEE. The CDR3 here is CASSAPEGSLGEQFF. As DNA, the CDR3 is TGTGCCAGCAGCGCCCCGGAGGGCTCCCTGGGTGAGCAGTTCTTC.

The chain employs TRBV19 and TRBJ2-7; weak D call: TRBD1 (5 bases). CDR3 size: 13 residues. Trimming pared 5 bases from V and 4 bases from J, leaving 12 bases between. Germline V gives CDR1 LNHDA, CDR2 SQIVND (reference sequence). The CDR3 loop is CASSLDTEYEQYF. In nucleotides, the CDR3 is TGTGCCAGTAGTTTGGACACCGAGTACGAGCAGTACTTC.

This rearrangement joins TRBV5-8 to TRBJ1-1, with D tentatively TRBD1 (6 bases). From germline, CDR1 is SGHTS and CDR2 YDEGEE. The length of the CDR3 is 15 residues. Trimming pared 1 base from V and 3 bases from J, leaving 13 bases between. The CDR3 region has the DNA TGTGCCAGCAGCTTGAGTTTACAGGGATACACTGAAGCTTTCTTT. It specifies CASSLSLQGYTEAFF.

Written as DNA, the CDR3 is TGTGCCAGCAGCTTAGGGGACAGACACTACGAGCAGTACTTC. Protein sequence: CASSLGDRHYEQYF. The rearrangement uses TRBV7-6 and TRBJ2-7; 7 bases line up with TRBD1. Unmatched junction bases numbered 3, after V lost 1 base and J lost 3 bases. CDR3 size: 14 residues. CDR1 is SGHVS and CDR2 is FNYEAQ in the germline V gene. The entire variable domain, with the rest obtained from reference TRBV7-6 and TRBJ2-7, is as follows: GAGVSQSPRYKVTKRGQDVALRCDPISGHVSLYWYRQALGQGPEFLTYFNYEAQQDKSGLPNDRFSAERPEGSISTLTIQRTEQRDSAMYRCASSLGDRHYEQYFGPGTRLTVT.

V is TRBV28 and J is TRBJ2-5; D is unclear. Per germline, CDR1 MDHEN and CDR2 SYDVKM. V gave up 7 bases and J gave up 4 bases, with 13 bases separating them. This CDR3 has 13 residues. The CDR3 DNA follows: TGTGCCAGCACCCGATCGATGGGAGAGACCCAGTACTTC. Protein: CASTRSMGETQYF. The complete variable domain, with remaining parts taken from reference TRBV28 and TRBJ2-5, reads DVKVTQSSRYLVKRTGEKVFLECVQDMDHENMFWYRQDPGLGLRLIYFSYDVKMKEKGDIPEGYSVSREKKERFSLILESASTNQTSMYLCASTRSMGETQYFGPGTRLLVL.

V usage is TRBV27 and J usage is TRBJ2-3, with D possibly TRBD2 on 6 matching bases. V was cut by 10 bases and J by 0 bases, with 20 bases left in between. CDR3 size: 16 residues. Germline loops: CDR1 MNHEY, CDR2 SMNVEV (reference sequence). In DNA, the CDR3 is TGTGCCACCAAGAGAGAGAGCGGGTCTAGCACAGATACGCAGTATTTT. Translated, it gives CATKRESGSSTDTQYF.

V is TRBV4-1 and J is TRBJ2-7, with a weak D call TRBD1 (6 bases). This CDR3 is built from 16 residues. V was cut by 3 bases and J by 1 base, with 16 bases left in between. The germline V gene has CDR1 MGHRA and CDR2 YSYEKL. The CDR3 DNA follows: TGCGCCAGCAGCCAGAGTACAGGGATCTTTTCCTACGAGCAGTACTTC. This gives the protein CASSQSTGIFSYEQYF.

This chain links TRBV28 with TRBJ2-7, with TRBD1 matching over 7 bases. CDR1 and CDR2 from the germline V gene are MDHEN and SYDVKM. The CDR3 has 14 amino acids. J lost 6 bases, V lost 4 bases, and 9 bases had no gene match. The chain's CDR3 is CASSSLEGAGEQYF. The CDR3 coding sequence is TGTGCCAGCAGTTCCCTCGAGGGGGCCGGCGAGCAGTACTTC. Combining the CDR3 with reference TRBV28 and TRBJ2-7 gives the whole variable domain DVKVTQSSRYLVKRTGEKVFLECVQDMDHENMFWYRQDPGLGLRLIYFSYDVKMKEKGDIPEGYSVSREKKERFSLILESASTNQTSMYLCASSSLEGAGEQYFGPGTRLTVT.

V usage is TRBV15 and J usage is TRBJ1-5; the D is unclear. The germline V gene has CDR1 LNHNV and CDR2 YYDKDF (reference sequence). The germline V and J ends were trimmed by 0 bases and 4 bases, with 10 bases remaining between them. This CDR3 is 15 amino acids long. DNA of the CDR3: TGTGCCACCAGCAGAGAGGCCAATCTAAATCAGCCCCAGCATTTT. This codes for CATSREANLNQPQHF.

This chain uses TRBV29-1 with TRBJ2-1, with TRBD1 identical over 7 bases. V was pared by 4 bases and J by 6 bases, with 6 bases of the junction left unmatched. This CDR3 region has 13 residues. Germline CDR1 reads SQVTM; CDR2 reads ANQGSEA. The CDR3 region is CSVGRDRVNEQFF. CDR3 coding DNA: TGCAGCGTTGGTAGAGACAGGGTCAATGAGCAGTTCTTC.

This chain connects TRBV5-6 to TRBJ2-7; unclear D gene. With 7 bases removed from V and 0 bases from J, the gap between germline ends came to 11 bases. The CDR3 totals 13 residues. Germline V gene data show CDR1 as SGHDT and CDR2 as YYEEEE. This chain's CDR3 is CASGQILSYEQYF. CDR3 DNA sequence: TGTGCCAGCGGCCAAATCCTCTCCTACGAGCAGTACTTC.

This rearrangement joins TRBV28 to TRBJ2-5, with 10 bases identical to TRBD1. V gave up 3 bases and J gave up 5 bases; unmatched junction bases: 6. Germline CDR1 reads MDHEN; CDR2 reads SYDVKM. The CDR3 consists of 15 residues. CDR3 loop: CASSFQGQGIETQYF. CDR3 bases: TGTGCCAGCAGTTTTCAGGGACAGGGGATTGAGACCCAGTACTTC.

The chain recombines TRBV5-4 with TRBJ1-2; no reliable D call. This CDR3 is 16 amino acids long. CDR1 is SGHNT, CDR2 YYREEE, per germline (reference sequence). Trimming left V 0 bases short and J 8 bases short, with 20 bases between. In nucleotides, the CDR3 is TGTGCCAGCAGCTTGGCCGTGGCAGCGACCTTGGGAGGCTACACCTTC. Amino acids: CASSLAVAATLGGYTF.